A single sample gave rise to the 25 T cell receptor beta chains below, sequenced in a study of T cell repertoires in aging, cancer and after chemotherapy. TRB rearrangements spanning V, D and J were amplified using mixed TRB-A/B primers. TCRdb re-derived calls from the multiplex PCR reads in MiXCR, one entry per CDR3 protein. This table has roughly 2,500 distinct CDR3 sequences, roughly 54% appearing once. The template was genomic DNA from peripheral blood, not RNA. Sequenced sample: blood. The receptors were sampled from a human donor with a blood cancer.

Turning to this clonotype: A much larger clonotype is one base distant, so this may be a read error. The chain employs TRBV29-1 and TRBJ1-2, with D uncertain. The V gene lost 0 bases and the J gene lost 4 bases, with 12 bases spanning the gap. Germline CDR1 and CDR2: SQVTM and ANQGSEA. CDR3 length equals 14 residues. This CDR3 reads CSVEEGKVIYGYTF. The CDR3 DNA sequence: TGCAGCGTTGAAGAAGGCAAGGTGATCTATGGCTACACCTTC.

This clonotype appeared once. V gene TRBV24-1 combines with J gene TRBJ2-3; maybe TRBD2 (7 bases). CDR1 KGHDR and CDR2 SFDVKD come from the germline V gene. The CDR3 sequence is 15 residues long. V dropped 3 bases and J dropped 6 bases, with 15 bases sitting between them. The CDR3 DNA reads as TGTGCCACCAGTGATGGTCCGGGGGGCGATGATACGCAGTATTTT. Protein sequence: CATSDGPGGDDTQYF.

V usage is TRBV6-6 and J usage is TRBJ2-6, with 8 bases aligning to TRBD1. Germline CDR1 reads MNHNY; CDR2 reads SVGAGI (reference sequence). The CDR3 runs to 15 residues. Germline trimming cut 7 bases from V and 1 base from J; bases unmatched to any gene: 3. The CDR3 sequence is CASIQGDSGANVLTF. The CDR3 region has the DNA TGTGCCAGCATACAGGGGGATTCTGGGGCCAACGTCCTGACTTTC.

The J gene is TRBJ2-1, the V gene TRBV30; 7 bases match TRBD1. CDR1 is GTSNPN and CDR2 is SVGIG in the germline V gene (reference sequence). V gave up 3 bases and J gave up 7 bases; unmatched junction bases: 9. The CDR3 runs to 14 residues. The DNA of the CDR3 is TGTGCCTGGAGCTCGGGACAGAATAGGAATGAGCAGTTCTTC. Amino acid sequence: CAWSSGQNRNEQFF. Together with reference TRBV30 and TRBJ2-1, the CDR3 gives the full variable domain: SQTIHQWPATLVQPVGSPLSLECTVEGTSNPNLYWYRQAAGRGLQLLFYSVGIGQISSEVPQNLSASRPQDRQFILSSKKLLLSDSGFYLCAWSSGQNRNEQFFGPGTRLTVL.

V usage is TRBV5-6 and J usage is TRBJ2-3; TRBD2 matches at 13 bases. CDR1 is SGHDT, CDR2 YYEEEE, per germline. The CDR3 spans 18 residues. Trimming took 0 bases from V and 3 from J; bases not matched to a gene: 7. CDR3 region: CASSLGGLAGRGTDTQYF. CDR3 bases: TGTGCCAGCAGCTTGGGGGGACTAGCGGGAAGAGGAACAGATACGCAGTATTTT.

The V call is TRBV4-2, the J call TRBJ1-5; unclear D gene. Germline CDR1 LGHNA, CDR2 YNFKEQ. The V end lost 0 bases, the J end lost 2 bases, and 17 bases lay between the germline ends. The CDR3 covers 18 residues. CDR3 nucleotides: TGTGCCAGCAGCCAAGACCTCGGGCTGTTGAGGGGCAATCAGCCCCAGCATTTT. Residues: CASSQDLGLLRGNQPQHF.

The chain has TRBV24-1 and TRBJ2-7; D tentatively reads TRBD1 or TRBD2 (5 bases each). V was clipped by 0 bases and J by 2 bases, with 13 bases between them. Germline loops: CDR1 KGHDR, CDR2 SFDVKD. This CDR3 comprises 16 residues. CDR3 coding DNA: TGTGCCACCAGTGATTTGCGGGGACCCAAGGCCTACGAGCAGTACTTC. Its translation: CATSDLRGPKAYEQYF.

A single count supports this clonotype. The V call is TRBV6-5, the J call TRBJ1-1; 9 positions agree with TRBD1. Trimming took 6 bases from V and 3 from J; bases not matched to a gene: 8. The CDR3 consists of 15 residues. Germline V gives CDR1 MNHEY, CDR2 SVGAGI. The CDR3 nucleotides read TGTGCCAGCAGCCCTACAGGGGGCCGGTACACTGAAGCTTTCTTT. Protein: CASSPTGGRYTEAFF.

The V gene is TRBV30, the J gene TRBJ1-5; D not resolved. CDR3 length: 13 amino acids. Germline-derived CDR1 and CDR2 are GTSNPN and SVGIG (reference sequence). The V and J ends lost 0 bases and 5 bases respectively, with 8 bases between them. This CDR3 is CAWSVSSDQPQHF. In nucleotides, the CDR3 is TGTGCCTGGAGTGTTTCTTCAGATCAGCCCCAGCATTTT.

The J gene is TRBJ2-1, the V gene TRBV12-3 or TRBV12-4; tentative D call: TRBD2 (5 bases). The CDR3 has 14 amino acids. The V end was cut by 3 bases, the J end by 1 base, with 7 bases between. CDR3 coding DNA: TGTGCCAGCAGTTTTAGGACTTCCTACAATGAGCAGTTCTTC. Translating gives CASSFRTSYNEQFF.

The rearrangement joins TRBV6-6 to TRBJ2-1, with 10 bases lining up with TRBD2. After removal of 6 bases from V and 7 bases from J, the junction contained 6 bases not matched to a gene. Germline CDR1 MNHNY, CDR2 SVGAGI (reference sequence). This CDR3 comprises 14 residues. The CDR3 region is CASRLAGAGNEQFF. The CDR3 DNA follows: TGTGCCAGCAGGCTAGCGGGGGCGGGGAATGAGCAGTTCTTC.

The chain uses TRBV19 and TRBJ1-6; the match to TRBD1 covers 9 bases. J lost 10 bases, V lost 3 bases, and 1 base had no gene match. The CDR3 totals 13 residues. The germline V gene encodes CDR1 LNHDA and CDR2 SQIVND (reference sequence). This CDR3 is CASSITGGSPLHF. The CDR3 DNA sequence: TGTGCCAGTAGTATTACAGGGGGCTCACCCCTCCACTTT.

This clonotype was observed a few times. The rearrangement joins TRBV13 to TRBJ2-2; possibly TRBD1 for D (6 bases). Germline V CDR1 and CDR2: PRHDT, FYEKMQ (reference sequence). CDR3 length: 16 amino acids. The V gene lost 1 base and the J gene lost 4 bases, with 13 bases spanning the gap. The CDR3 protein is CASSLVKQGATGELFF. The DNA for the CDR3 is TGTGCCAGCAGCTTAGTTAAACAGGGAGCCACCGGGGAGCTGTTTTTT.

The chain combines TRBV20-1 with TRBJ2-3; 7 bases line up with TRBD1. V was clipped by 6 bases and J by 2 bases; unmatched bases: 8. The CDR3 sequence is 14 residues long. Per the germline V gene, CDR1 is DFQATT and CDR2 is SNEGSKA (reference sequence). In nucleotides, the CDR3 is TGCAGTGCGGATAGACAGGGAGTCACAGATACGCAGTATTTT. Its protein product is CSADRQGVTDTQYF.

The rearrangement joins TRBV5-6 to TRBJ2-3, with D perhaps TRBD1 (5 bases). Germline CDR1 is SGHDT and CDR2 is YYEEEE. V dropped 0 bases and J dropped 2 bases, with 10 bases sitting between them. This CDR3 spans 15 amino acids. CDR3 DNA sequence: TGTGCCAGCAGCTTGGGACAGACAGCCACAGATACGCAGTATTTT. This gives the protein CASSLGQTATDTQYF.

This clonotype was detected only a few times. The J gene is TRBJ1-5, the V gene TRBV15; D is perhaps TRBD1 (5 bases). The CDR3 is 14 amino acids. Trimming cost V 7 bases and J 0 bases, with 10 bases left between them. CDR1 LNHNV and CDR2 YYDKDF come from the germline V gene (reference sequence). CDR3 region: CATKGQGSNQPQHF. The CDR3, as DNA: TGTGCCACCAAGGGGCAGGGTAGCAATCAGCCCCAGCATTTT.

The chain combines TRBV30 with TRBJ1-2; D gene uncertain. From germline, CDR1 is GTSNPN and CDR2 SVGIG (reference sequence). Trimming removed 4 bases at V and 0 bases at J, with 6 bases between. This CDR3 has 12 amino acids. The CDR3 nucleotides are TGTGCCTGGACCAAAGCTAACTATGGCTACACCTTC. It is translated as CAWTKANYGYTF.

This clonotype was picked up a small number of times. The gene calls are TRBV5-4 and TRBJ1-2; 7 positions agree with TRBD1. Unmatched junction bases numbered 6, after V lost 7 bases and J lost 6 bases. Germline V lookup: CDR1 SGHNT, CDR2 YYREEE (reference sequence). The CDR3 contains 12 residues. CDR3 DNA: TGTGCCAGCCGCCGAACAGGGGATGGCTACACCTTC. Translating gives CASRRTGDGYTF.

This clonotype appeared a few times. V and J are TRBV12-3 or TRBV12-4 and TRBJ2-5; D is unresolved. Deletions cut 1 base from V and 2 bases from J, with 8 bases between. This CDR3 spans 14 amino acids. DNA of the CDR3: TGTGCCAGCAGTTTAGGACAAAGTCAAGAGACCCAGTACTTC. It specifies CASSLGQSQETQYF.

This clonotype turned up a few times. The rearrangement links TRBV19 to TRBJ1-2; D unresolved. Between the trimmed V and J ends, which lost 3 bases and 8 bases, there was a span of 10 bases. Germline CDR1 reads LNHDA; CDR2 reads SQIVND (reference sequence). This CDR3 comprises 12 residues. CDR3 DNA: TGTGCCAGTAGTATCTTAGGGAAGGGCTACACCTTC. Residues: CASSILGKGYTF.

The chain uses TRBV7-2 and TRBJ2-2, with 8 nucleotides matching TRBD2. V lost 4 bases to trimming and J lost 3 bases; unmatched junction nucleotides: 16. The CDR3 has 19 amino acids. Germline V lookup: CDR1 SGHTA, CDR2 FQGNSA. CDR3 residues: CASSWGGTRVPRDTGELFF. The DNA for the CDR3 is TGTGCCAGCAGCTGGGGAGGGACTAGAGTCCCACGCGACACCGGGGAGCTGTTTTTT.

V gene TRBV19 combines with J gene TRBJ2-3; the D is unclear. Trimming removed 9 bases at V and 2 bases at J, with 9 bases between. The length of the CDR3 is 12 residues. Germline CDR1 is LNHDA and CDR2 is SQIVND (reference sequence). CDR3 sequence (DNA): TGTGCCAGCACCGACCACACAGATACGCAGTATTTT. Its protein is CASTDHTDTQYF.

The chain recombines TRBV29-1 with TRBJ2-5; possibly TRBD2 for D (6 bases). The germline V gene encodes CDR1 SQVTM and CDR2 ANQGSEA. V was shortened by 2 bases and J by 6 bases, with 22 bases between the two germline ends. The CDR3 sequence is 16 residues long. CDR3 sequence (DNA): TGCAGCGTTGAACCCACTAGCTGGGGTACGATGAAGACCCAGTACTTC. Its translation is CSVEPTSWGTMKTQYF. Full variable domain (rest looked up from reference TRBV29-1 and TRBJ2-5): SAVISQKPSRDICQRGTSLTIQCQVDSQVTMMFWYRQQPGQSLTLIATANQGSEATYESGFVIDKFPISRPNLTFSTLTVSNMSPEDSSIYLCSVEPTSWGTMKTQYFGPGTRLLVL.

J is TRBJ1-5 and V is TRBV6-5; D may be TRBD1 (6 bases). The CDR3 runs to 12 residues. Germline CDR1 is MNHEY and CDR2 is SVGAGI. V lost 7 bases and J 7 bases, leaving 11 bases between the germline ends. The CDR3 DNA is TGTGCCAGCAACCACAGGGACCAGCCCCAGCATTTT. The encoded protein is CASNHRDQPQHF.

The chain couples TRBV24-1 to TRBJ1-5; no reliable D call. Germline assignment: CDR1 KGHDR and CDR2 SFDVKD. This CDR3 comprises 14 residues. V lost 6 bases and J 0 bases, leaving 8 bases between the germline ends. CDR3 in amino acids: CATSSPYSNQPQHF. DNA for the CDR3: TGTGCCACCAGTTCGCCGTATAGCAATCAGCCCCAGCATTTT.